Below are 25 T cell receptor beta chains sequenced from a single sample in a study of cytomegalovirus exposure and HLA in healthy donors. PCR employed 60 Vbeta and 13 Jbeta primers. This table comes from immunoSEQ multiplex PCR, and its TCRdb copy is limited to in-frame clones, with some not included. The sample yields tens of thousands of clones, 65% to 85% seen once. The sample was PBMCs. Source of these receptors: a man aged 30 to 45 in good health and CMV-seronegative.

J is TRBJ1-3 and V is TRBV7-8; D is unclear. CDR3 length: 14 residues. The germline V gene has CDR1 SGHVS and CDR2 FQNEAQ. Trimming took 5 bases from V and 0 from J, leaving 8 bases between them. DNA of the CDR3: TGTGCCAGCAGCCCCGCGAGCTCTGGAAACACCATATATTTT. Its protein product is CASSPASSGNTIYF.

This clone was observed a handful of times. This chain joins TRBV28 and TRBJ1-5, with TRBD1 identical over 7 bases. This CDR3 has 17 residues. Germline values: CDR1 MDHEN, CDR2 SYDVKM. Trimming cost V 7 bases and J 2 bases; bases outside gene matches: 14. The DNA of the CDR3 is TGTGCCAGCACCGGTTGGGGGCAGGGGGATGGCAATCAGCCCCAGCATTTT. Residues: CASTGWGQGDGNQPQHF. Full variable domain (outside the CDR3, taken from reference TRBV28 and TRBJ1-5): DVKVTQSSRYLVKRTGEKVFLECVQDMDHENMFWYRQDPGLGLRLIYFSYDVKMKEKGDIPEGYSVSREKKERFSLILESASTNQTSMYLCASTGWGQGDGNQPQHFGDGTRLSIL.

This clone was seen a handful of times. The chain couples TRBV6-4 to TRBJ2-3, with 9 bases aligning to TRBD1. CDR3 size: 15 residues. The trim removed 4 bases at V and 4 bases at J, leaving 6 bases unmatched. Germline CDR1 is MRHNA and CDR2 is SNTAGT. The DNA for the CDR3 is TGTGCCAGCAGTGCGGATACAGGGGGCGCAGATACGCAGTATTTT. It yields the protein CASSADTGGADTQYF.

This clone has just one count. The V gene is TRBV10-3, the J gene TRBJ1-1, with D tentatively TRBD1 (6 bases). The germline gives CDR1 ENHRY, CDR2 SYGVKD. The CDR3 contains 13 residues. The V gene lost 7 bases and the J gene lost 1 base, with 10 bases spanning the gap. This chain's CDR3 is CAIIADRNTEAFF. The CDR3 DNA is TGTGCCATCATTGCGGACAGGAACACTGAAGCTTTCTTT.

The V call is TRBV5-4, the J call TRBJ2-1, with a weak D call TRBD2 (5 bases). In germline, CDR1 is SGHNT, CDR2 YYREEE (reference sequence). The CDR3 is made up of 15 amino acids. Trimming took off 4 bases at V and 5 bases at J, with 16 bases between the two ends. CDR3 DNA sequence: TGTGCCAGCAGCCCTCGAGAGGGCGGCCACAATGAGCAGTTCTTC. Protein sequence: CASSPREGGHNEQFF.

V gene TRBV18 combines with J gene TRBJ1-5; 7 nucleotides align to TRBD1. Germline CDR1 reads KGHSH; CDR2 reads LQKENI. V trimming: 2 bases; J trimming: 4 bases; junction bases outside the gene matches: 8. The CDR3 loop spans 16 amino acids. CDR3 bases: TGTGCCAGCTCACCAACGACCGGGACAGAAAATCAGCCCCAGCATTTT. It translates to CASSPTTGTENQPQHF.

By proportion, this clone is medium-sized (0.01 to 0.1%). Here the CDR3 DNA reads TGTGCCAGCAGCAAACCGGGTGGGAACACTGAAGCTTTCTTT. It specifies CASSKPGGNTEAFF. V and J are TRBV7-9 and TRBJ1-1; D is ambiguous. The length of the CDR3 is 14 residues. The ends were cut back, 5 bases at V and 1 base at J, with 11 bases in the middle. The germline gives CDR1 SEHNR, CDR2 FQNEAQ (reference sequence).

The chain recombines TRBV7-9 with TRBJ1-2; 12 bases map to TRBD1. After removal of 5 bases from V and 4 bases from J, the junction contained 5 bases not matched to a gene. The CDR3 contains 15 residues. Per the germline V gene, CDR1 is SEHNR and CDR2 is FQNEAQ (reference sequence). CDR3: CASSLGTGGSYGYTF. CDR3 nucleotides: TGTGCCAGCAGCCTTGGGACAGGGGGCAGCTATGGCTACACCTTC.

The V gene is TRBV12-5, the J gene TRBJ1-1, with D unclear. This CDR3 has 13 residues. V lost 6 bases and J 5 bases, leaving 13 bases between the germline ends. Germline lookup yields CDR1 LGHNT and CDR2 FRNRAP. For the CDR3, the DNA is TGTGCTAGTGGCTCCTCGCAGTCTACTGAAGCTTTCTTT. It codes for CASGSSQSTEAFF.

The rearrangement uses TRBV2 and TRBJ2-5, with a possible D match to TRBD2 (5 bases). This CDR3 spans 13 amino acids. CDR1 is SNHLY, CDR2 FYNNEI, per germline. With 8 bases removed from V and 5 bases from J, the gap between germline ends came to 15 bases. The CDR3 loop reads CASGELLGETQYF. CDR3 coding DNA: TGTGCCAGCGGGGAGTTATTGGGGGAGACCCAGTACTTC.

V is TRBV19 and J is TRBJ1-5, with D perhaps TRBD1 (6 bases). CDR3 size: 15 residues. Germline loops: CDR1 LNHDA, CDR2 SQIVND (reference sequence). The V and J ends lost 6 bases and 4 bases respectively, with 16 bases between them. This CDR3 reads CASRIGQMSNQPQHF. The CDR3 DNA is TGTGCCAGTAGGATCGGACAGATGTCTAATCAGCCCCAGCATTTT.

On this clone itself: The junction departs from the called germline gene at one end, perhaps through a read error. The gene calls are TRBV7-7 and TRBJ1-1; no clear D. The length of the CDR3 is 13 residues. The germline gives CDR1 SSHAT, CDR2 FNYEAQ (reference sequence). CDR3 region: CASSRKVAEKAFF. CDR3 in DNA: TGTGCTAGCAGCCGAAAAGTGGCGGAAAAAGCTTTCTTT.

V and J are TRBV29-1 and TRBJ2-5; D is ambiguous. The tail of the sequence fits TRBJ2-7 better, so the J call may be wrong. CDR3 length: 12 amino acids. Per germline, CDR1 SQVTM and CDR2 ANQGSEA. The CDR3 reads CSVGGSAYEQYF. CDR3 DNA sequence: TGCAGCGTTGGAGGCAGCGCCTACGAGCAGTACTTC.

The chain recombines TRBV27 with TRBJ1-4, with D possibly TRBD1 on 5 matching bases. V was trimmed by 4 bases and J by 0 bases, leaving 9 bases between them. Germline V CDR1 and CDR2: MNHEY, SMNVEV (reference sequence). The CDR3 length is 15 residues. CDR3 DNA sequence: TGTGCCAGCAGTTCGCAGGGTTCAACTAATGAAAAACTGTTTTTT. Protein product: CASSSQGSTNEKLFF.

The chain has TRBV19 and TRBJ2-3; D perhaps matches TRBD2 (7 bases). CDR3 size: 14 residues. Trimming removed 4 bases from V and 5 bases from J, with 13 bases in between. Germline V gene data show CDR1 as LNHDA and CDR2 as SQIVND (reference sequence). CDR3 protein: CASSTGGGGDTQYF. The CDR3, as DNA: TGTGCCAGTAGTACGGGGGGAGGGGGAGATACGCAGTATTTT.

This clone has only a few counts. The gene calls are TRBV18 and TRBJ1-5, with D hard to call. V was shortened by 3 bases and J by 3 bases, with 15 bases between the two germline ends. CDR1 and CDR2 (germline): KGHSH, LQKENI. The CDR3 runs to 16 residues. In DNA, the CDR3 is TGTGCCAGCTCACCGCCGAGCGGGCAGGACAATCAGCCCCAGCATTTT. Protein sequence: CASSPPSGQDNQPQHF.

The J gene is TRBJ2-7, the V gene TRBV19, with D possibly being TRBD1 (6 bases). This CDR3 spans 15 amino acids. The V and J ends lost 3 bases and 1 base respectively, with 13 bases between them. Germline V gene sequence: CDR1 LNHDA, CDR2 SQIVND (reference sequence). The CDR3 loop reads CASSIPGVRSYEQYF. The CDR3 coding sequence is TGTGCCAGTAGTATCCCAGGGGTAAGGTCCTACGAGCAGTACTTC.

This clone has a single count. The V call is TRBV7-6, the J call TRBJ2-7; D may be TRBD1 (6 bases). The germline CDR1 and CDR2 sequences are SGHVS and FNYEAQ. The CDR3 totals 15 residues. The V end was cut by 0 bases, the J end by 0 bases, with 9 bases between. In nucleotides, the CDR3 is TGTGCCAGCAGCTTAGCGGGGGCGAGCTCCTACGAGCAGTACTTC. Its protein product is CASSLAGASSYEQYF.

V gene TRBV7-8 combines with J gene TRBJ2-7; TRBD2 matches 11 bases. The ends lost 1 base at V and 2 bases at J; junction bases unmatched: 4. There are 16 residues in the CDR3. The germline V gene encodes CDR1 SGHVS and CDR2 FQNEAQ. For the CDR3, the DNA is TGTGCCAGCAGCTTAGGACTAGCGGGGCAAGCCTACGAGCAGTACTTC. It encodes CASSLGLAGQAYEQYF.

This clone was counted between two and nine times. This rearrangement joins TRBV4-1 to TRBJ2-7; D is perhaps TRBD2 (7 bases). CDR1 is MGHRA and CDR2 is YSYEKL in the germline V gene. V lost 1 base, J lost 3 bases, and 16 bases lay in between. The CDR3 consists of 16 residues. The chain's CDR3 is CASSQGEGGSYYEQYF. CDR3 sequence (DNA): TGCGCCAGCAGCCAAGGGGAGGGGGGCAGCTACTACGAGCAGTACTTC.

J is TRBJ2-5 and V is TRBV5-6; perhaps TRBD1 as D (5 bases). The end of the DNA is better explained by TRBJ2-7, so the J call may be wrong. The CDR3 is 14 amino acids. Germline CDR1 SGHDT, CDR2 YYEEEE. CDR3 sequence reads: CASSSSDSSYEQYF. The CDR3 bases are TGTGCCAGCAGCTCAAGTGACAGCTCCTACGAGCAGTACTTC.

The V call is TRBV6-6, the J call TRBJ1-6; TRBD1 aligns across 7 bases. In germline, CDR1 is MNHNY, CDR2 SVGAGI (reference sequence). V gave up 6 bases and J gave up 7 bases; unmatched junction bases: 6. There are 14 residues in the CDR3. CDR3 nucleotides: TGTGCCAGCAGCCGGACAGGAGGGAATTCACCCCTCCACTTT. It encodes CASSRTGGNSPLHF.

For the CDR3, the DNA is TGTGCCAGCAGCTGGGTTCGGGGGCAGCCCCAGCATTTT. Translating gives CASSWVRGQPQHF. The J gene is TRBJ1-5, the V gene TRBV27, with D possibly being TRBD1 (5 bases). Germline loops: CDR1 MNHEY, CDR2 SMNVEV (reference sequence). The germline V and J ends were trimmed by 6 bases and 7 bases, with 13 bases remaining between them. The CDR3 has 13 amino acids.

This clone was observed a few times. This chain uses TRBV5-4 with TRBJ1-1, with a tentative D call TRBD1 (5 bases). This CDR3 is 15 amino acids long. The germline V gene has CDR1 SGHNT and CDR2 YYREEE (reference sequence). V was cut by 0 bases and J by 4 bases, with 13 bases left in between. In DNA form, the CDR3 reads TGTGCCAGCAGCTTGGCCGGGGGGATAAGCACTGAAGCTTTCTTT. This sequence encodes CASSLAGGISTEAFF. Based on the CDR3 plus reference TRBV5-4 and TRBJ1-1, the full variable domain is ETGVTQSPTHLIKTRGQQVTLRCSSQSGHNTVSWYQQALGQGPQFIFQYYREEENGRGNFPPRFSGLQFPNYSSELNVNALELDDSALYLCASSLAGGISTEAFFGQGTRLTVV.

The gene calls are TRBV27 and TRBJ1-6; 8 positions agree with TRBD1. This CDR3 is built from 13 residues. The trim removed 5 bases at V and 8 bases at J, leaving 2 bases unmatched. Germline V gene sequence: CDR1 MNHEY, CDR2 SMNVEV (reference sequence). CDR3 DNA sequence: TGTGCCAGCAGTGGACAGGGTGATTCACCCCTCCACTTT. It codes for CASSGQGDSPLHF.